The 30 T cell receptor beta chains reported below all come from one sample, sequenced in a study of T-cell memory formation after mild COVID-19. Using its own MiXCR run on the 5' RACE reads, TCRdb lists one record per CDR3 protein. Among hundreds of thousands of distinct CDR3 sequences listed, about 23% were seen once. The sequenced sample consisted of PBMCs or a T cell subset sorted from them (not recorded which). Source of these receptors: an adult woman who had mild COVID-19 (a few samples of this study predate the infection). Cell type and time point are not known.

This clonotype occurred a few times. This chain connects TRBV7-9 to TRBJ1-2; D call uncertain. Germline CDR1 and CDR2: SEHNR and FQNEAQ (reference sequence). The CDR3 covers 13 residues. The ends were cut back, 6 bases at V and 6 bases at J, with 14 bases in the middle. CDR3 nucleotides: TGTGCCAGCAGTTCTCCCGTTGGGGATGGCTACACCTTC. This encodes CASSSPVGDGYTF. Full variable domain (remainder filled in from reference TRBV7-9 and TRBJ1-2): DTGVSQNPRHKITKRGQNVTFRCDPISEHNRLYWYRQTLGQGPEFLTYFQNEAQLEKSRLLSDRFSAERPKGSFSTLEIQRTEQGDSAMYLCASSSPVGDGYTFGSGTRLTVV.

This clonotype has only a few counts. V is TRBV7-9 and J is TRBJ1-2, with TRBD1 matching over 9 bases. The length of the CDR3 is 17 residues. Germline values: CDR1 SEHNR, CDR2 FQNEAQ (reference sequence). The J segment lost 2 bases and the V segment lost 5 bases, leaving 12 bases of the junction unmatched. The chain's CDR3 is CASSPSGNRGLNYGYTF. CDR3 DNA: TGTGCCAGCAGCCCTAGTGGGAACAGGGGGCTAAACTATGGCTACACCTTC.

V and J are TRBV18 and TRBJ2-7; 10 bases map to TRBD1. The CDR3 sequence is 15 residues long. Germline CDR1 and CDR2: KGHSH and LQKENI. V dropped 6 bases and J dropped 3; count of bases not matched to a gene: 8. The CDR3 here is CASSPGTGEYYEQYF. The CDR3 nucleotides read TGTGCCAGCTCCCCCGGGACAGGGGAGTACTACGAGCAGTACTTC.

The chain has TRBV2 and TRBJ1-5; TRBD1 agrees at 7 bases. J lost 11 bases, V lost 3 bases, and 4 bases had no gene match. CDR3 length: 12 residues. The germline gives CDR1 SNHLY, CDR2 FYNNEI. The CDR3 DNA follows: TGTGCCAGCAGTGATTTTCAGGGGGCCCAGCATTTT. Amino acids: CASSDFQGAQHF.

The sample holds a few counts of this clonotype. The chain is built from TRBV5-1 and TRBJ1-1, with TRBD1 matching 8 bases. The CDR3 has 15 amino acids. Trimming cost V 0 bases and J 5 bases; bases outside gene matches: 6. Germline-derived CDR1 and CDR2 are SGHRS and YFSETQ. DNA for the CDR3: TGCGCCAGCAGCTTGGAGTGGACAGGGCGAACTGAAGCTTTCTTT. Protein product: CASSLEWTGRTEAFF.

The rearrangement joins TRBV9 to TRBJ1-5; TRBD1 might be the D (6 bases). This CDR3 is 15 amino acids long. The V end lost 5 bases, the J end lost 1 base, and 13 bases lay between the germline ends. Germline CDR1 reads SGDLS; CDR2 reads YYNGEE. DNA of the CDR3: TGTGCCAGCAGTTCGGGGGCTTCGAGCAATCAGCCCCAGCATTTT. Translated: CASSSGASSNQPQHF.

The chain uses TRBV2 and TRBJ2-1; a possible D gene is TRBD1 (5 bases). The germline CDR1 and CDR2 sequences are SNHLY and FYNNEI. Between the trimmed V and J ends, which lost 6 bases and 10 bases, there was a span of 16 bases. The CDR3 is 13 residues long. The CDR3 nucleotides read TGTGCCAGCAGGGGGAAACAGGTTTCGGAGCAGTTCTTC. Protein product: CASRGKQVSEQFF.

This clonotype was observed once. The V and J genes are TRBV29-1 and TRBJ2-3; the match to TRBD2 covers 7 bases. The CDR3 is 14 residues long. The germline V gene has CDR1 SQVTM and CDR2 ANQGSEA. V lost 7 bases, J lost 4 bases, and 11 bases stayed unmatched. The CDR3 DNA reads as TGCAGCGCTGGGGATAGCGGGTACGCAGATACGCAGTATTTT. It codes for CSAGDSGYADTQYF.

This clonotype was observed a handful of times. V is TRBV3-1 and J is TRBJ2-5, with 8 positions matching TRBD2. V lost 6 bases and J lost 5; bases outside the gene matches: 11. Germline V CDR1 and CDR2: LGHDT, YNNKEL (reference sequence). The CDR3 is 15 residues long. CDR3 DNA sequence: TGTGCCAGCAGTCACTCACTAGCGGCCCCGGAGACCCAGTACTTC. Translated: CASSHSLAAPETQYF.

The CDR3 sequence: CASSLSGRQPQHF. CDR3 in DNA: TGTGCCAGCAGCCTCAGTGGACGCCAGCCCCAGCATTTT. This rearrangement joins TRBV7-8 to TRBJ1-5; D is unresolved. Germline-derived CDR1 and CDR2 are SGHVS and FQNEAQ. With 5 bases removed from V and 7 bases from J, the gap between germline ends came to 12 bases. This CDR3 has 13 amino acids.

A few counts support this clonotype. The chain is built from TRBV18 and TRBJ1-1, with a possible D match to TRBD1 (5 bases). The V end was cut by 3 bases, the J end by 7 bases, with 21 bases between. This CDR3 comprises 16 residues. The germline V gene encodes CDR1 KGHSH and CDR2 LQKENI. The CDR3 is CASSPLNTRQINEAFF. As DNA, the CDR3 is TGTGCCAGCTCACCCTTAAACACGCGACAGATTAATGAAGCTTTCTTT.

The chain carries TRBV15 and TRBJ2-1; 11 nucleotides align to TRBD2. Per the germline V gene, CDR1 is LNHNV and CDR2 is YYDKDF (reference sequence). CDR3 length equals 15 residues. After removal of 2 bases from V and 8 bases from J, the junction contained 5 bases not matched to a gene. This CDR3 reads CATSRFSSGGDEQFF. The CDR3 DNA sequence: TGTGCCACCAGCAGATTCAGTAGCGGGGGGGATGAGCAGTTCTTC. Based on the CDR3 plus reference TRBV15 and TRBJ2-1, the full variable domain is DAMVIQNPRYQVTQFGKPVTLSCSQTLNHNVMYWYQQKSSQAPKLLFHYYDKDFNNEADTPDNFQSRRPNTSFCFLDIRSPGLGDTAMYLCATSRFSSGGDEQFFGPGTRLTVL.

This clonotype was picked up many times. This chain uses TRBV7-3 with TRBJ2-5, with 9 bases that match TRBD1. Trimming removed 5 bases from V and 4 bases from J; junction bases left unmatched: 14. The CDR3 sequence is 17 residues long. Looked up from germline, CDR1 is SGHTA and CDR2 is FQGTGA. Here the CDR3 DNA reads TGTGCCAGCAGCCCCGGGGGGACTCACAGGGGGCGAGAGACCCAGTACTTC. It encodes CASSPGGTHRGRETQYF.

The V call is TRBV4-3, the J call TRBJ2-1, with 7 bases that match TRBD2. J lost 0 bases, V lost 1 base, and 6 bases had no gene match. CDR3 length: 17 amino acids. Germline V gene lookup returns CDR1 LGHNA and CDR2 YSLEER. This CDR3 reads CASSQAGTISSYNEQFF. The DNA for the CDR3 is TGCGCCAGCAGCCAAGCCGGGACTATTAGCTCCTACAATGAGCAGTTCTTC.

This clonotype was counted only a few times. V gene TRBV5-6 combines with J gene TRBJ2-5; TRBD2 matches 12 bases. Germline V gene data show CDR1 as SGHDT and CDR2 as YYEEEE. V shed 4 bases and J 2 bases; nucleotides not matched to a gene: 6. This CDR3 is 16 amino acids long. The CDR3 nucleotides are TGTGCCAGCAGCGGCCTAGCGGGAGGGAATCAAGAGACCCAGTACTTC. This sequence encodes CASSGLAGGNQETQYF.

This clonotype was observed a few times. The CDR3 nucleotides are TGTGCCAGCTCACCGAATCAACAAGAGACCCAGTACTTC. It specifies CASSPNQQETQYF. The gene calls are TRBV18 and TRBJ2-5; no firm D call. Germline CDR1 is KGHSH and CDR2 is LQKENI. The CDR3 sequence is 13 residues long. V shed 3 bases and J shed 2 bases, with 7 bases lying between them.

The rearrangement links TRBV7-2 to TRBJ2-1, with D tentatively TRBD1 (6 bases). With 3 bases removed from V and 2 bases from J, the gap between germline ends came to 11 bases. Germline V gene data show CDR1 as SGHTA and CDR2 as FQGNSA. The CDR3 has 15 residues. CDR3 nucleotide sequence: TGTGCCAGCAGCTTTGACAGGCAAGCCTACAATGAGCAGTTCTTC. Translated, it gives CASSFDRQAYNEQFF. Variable domain in full (rest from reference TRBV7-2 and TRBJ2-1): GAGVSQSPSNKVTEKGKDVELRCDPISGHTALYWYRQSLGQGLEFLIYFQGNSAPDKSGLPSDRFSAERTGGSVSTLTIQRTQQEDSAVYLCASSFDRQAYNEQFFGPGTRLTVL.

The V and J genes are TRBV7-9 and TRBJ2-5, with D perhaps TRBD2 (5 bases). The CDR3 runs 12 residues. Germline CDR1 reads SEHNR; CDR2 reads FQNEAQ (reference sequence). Trimming stripped 11 bases from V and 1 base from J, with 11 bases between. CDR3 bases: TGTGCCGGGGAGTCTACCCAAGAGACCCAGTACTTC. Translated, it gives CAGESTQETQYF.

V is TRBV19 and J is TRBJ1-1; D perhaps matches TRBD1 (6 bases). Trimming left V 5 bases short and J 0 bases short, with 13 bases between. There are 15 residues in the CDR3. Per germline, CDR1 LNHDA and CDR2 SQIVND (reference sequence). The CDR3 protein is CASSFPGGVNTEAFF. In nucleotides, the CDR3 is TGTGCCAGTAGTTTCCCGGGGGGCGTGAACACTGAAGCTTTCTTT.

This sequence joins TRBV6-5 and TRBJ2-1, with D possibly being TRBD1 or TRBD2 (5 bases each). V dropped 5 bases and J dropped 8 bases, with 16 bases sitting between them. The length of the CDR3 is 14 residues. Germline V gene sequence: CDR1 MNHEY, CDR2 SVGAGI. CDR3 DNA sequence: TGTGCCAGCAGTCAAGAGGGGCAGTTAGATGAGCAGTTCTTC. It codes for CASSQEGQLDEQFF.

The chain has TRBV2 and TRBJ2-1, with D possibly being TRBD2 (5 bases). The V gene's germline CDR1 is SNHLY and CDR2 FYNNEI. Trimming cost V 7 bases and J 0 bases, with 16 bases left between them. The CDR3 contains 16 residues. The CDR3 nucleotides read TGTGCCAGCACTTCCCAGGTGGGGAGCTCCTACAATGAGCAGTTCTTC. This encodes CASTSQVGSSYNEQFF. Full variable domain (remainder filled in from reference TRBV2 and TRBJ2-1): EPEVTQTPSHQVTQMGQEVILRCVPISNHLYFYWYRQILGQKVEFLVSFYNNEISEKSEIFDDQFSVERPDGSNFTLKIRSTKLEDSAMYFCASTSQVGSSYNEQFFGPGTRLTVL.

Only a few counts were recorded for this clonotype. CDR3 in amino acids: CASSVDRSDTQYF. The CDR3 DNA sequence: TGTGCCAGCAGCGTCGACCGGTCCGATACGCAGTATTTT. The rearrangement uses TRBV7-9 and TRBJ2-3; D gene ambiguous. The CDR3 totals 13 residues. V shed 5 bases and J shed 6 bases, with 12 bases lying between them. In germline, CDR1 is SEHNR, CDR2 FQNEAQ (reference sequence).

This clonotype has more than one count but fewer than ten. The genes are TRBV5-6 and TRBJ2-5, with 7 bases identical to TRBD2. Trimming cost V 0 bases and J 3 bases; bases outside gene matches: 5. The CDR3 has 15 residues. The germline V gene encodes CDR1 SGHDT and CDR2 YYEEEE. CDR3 nucleotide sequence: TGTGCCAGCAGCTTGGATCTAGCGGCGGAAGAGACCCAGTACTTC. It yields the protein CASSLDLAAEETQYF. Full variable domain (outside the CDR3, taken from reference TRBV5-6 and TRBJ2-5): DAGVTQSPTHLIKTRGQQVTLRCSPKSGHDTVSWYQQALGQGPQFIFQYYEEEERQRGNFPDRFSGHQFPNYSSELNVNALLLGDSALYLCASSLDLAAEETQYFGPGTRLLVL.

V gene TRBV5-1 combines with J gene TRBJ2-7, with 8 nucleotides matching TRBD1. Germline values: CDR1 SGHRS, CDR2 YFSETQ. The V segment lost 0 bases and the J segment 6 bases; nucleotides outside the gene matches: 8. The CDR3 runs to 15 residues. In DNA form, the CDR3 reads TGCGCCAGCAGCTTGGAGGTCAGGGGGCCGGGCGAGCAGTACTTC. This gives the protein CASSLEVRGPGEQYF.

The chain uses TRBV6-2 or TRBV6-3 and TRBJ2-1; 8 bases are a match to TRBD2. Trimming removed 2 bases from V and 0 bases from J; junction bases left unmatched: 9. The CDR3 has 18 amino acids. The germline CDR1 and CDR2 sequences are MNHEY and SVGEGT. The CDR3 loop is CASSYLWGLAGSYNEQFF. The DNA for the CDR3 is TGTGCCAGCAGTTACCTCTGGGGGCTAGCGGGCTCCTACAATGAGCAGTTCTTC.

This clonotype was detected ten times or more. The CDR3, as DNA: TGCGCCAGCAGTTTTTCCGGGACAGGGGAATCCTACGAGCAGTACTTC. Protein product: CASSFSGTGESYEQYF. The rearrangement joins TRBV4-3 to TRBJ2-7, with TRBD1 matching 10 bases. CDR3 length: 16 residues. V lost 6 bases, J lost 1 base, and 9 bases stayed unmatched. Looked up from germline, CDR1 is LGHNA and CDR2 is YSLEER.

This chain connects TRBV20-1 to TRBJ2-5; 12 nucleotides agree with TRBD2. CDR3 length: 15 amino acids. CDR1 DFQATT and CDR2 SNEGSKA come from the germline V gene (reference sequence). V lost 0 bases and J lost 3; bases outside the gene matches: 2. The CDR3 nucleotides are TGCAGTGCTAGAGATACTAGCGGGAGGAAAGAGACCCAGTACTTC. Residues: CSARDTSGRKETQYF.

V is TRBV15 and J is TRBJ2-7; a possible D gene is TRBD2 (6 bases). Between the trimmed V and J ends, which lost 0 bases and 3 bases, there was a span of 12 bases. The V gene's germline CDR1 is LNHNV and CDR2 YYDKDF (reference sequence). The CDR3 runs to 15 residues. CDR3 sequence reads: CATSRDQPGLYEQYF. The DNA of the CDR3 is TGTGCCACCAGCAGAGATCAGCCGGGACTCTACGAGCAGTACTTC.

This chain joins TRBV6-5 and TRBJ2-6; no reliable D call. CDR3 length equals 16 residues. From germline, CDR1 is MNHEY and CDR2 SVGAGI. Trimming removed 6 bases at V and 0 bases at J, with 12 bases between. This chain's CDR3 is CASSPLADSGANVLTF. CDR3 DNA sequence: TGTGCCAGCAGCCCTTTGGCCGACTCTGGGGCCAACGTCCTGACTTTC.

The chain links TRBV7-8 to TRBJ2-3, with TRBD2 matching 8 bases. Germline values: CDR1 SGHVS, CDR2 FQNEAQ. Trimming took 0 bases from V and 5 from J; bases not matched to a gene: 7. The CDR3 is 16 amino acids. CDR3 residues: CASSLAGTRPIDTQYF. DNA for the CDR3: TGTGCCAGCAGCTTAGCCGGGACTAGGCCAATAGATACGCAGTATTTT. Looking up the rest from reference TRBV7-8 and TRBJ2-3 gives the full variable domain: GAGVSQSPRYKVAKRGQDVALRCDPISGHVSLFWYQQALGQGPEFLTYFQNEAQLDKSGLPSDRFFAERPEGSVSTLKIQRTQQEDSAVYLCASSLAGTRPIDTQYFGPGTRLTVL.